This note documents a single TCR beta chain sequence. These data belong to a study of blood T cell repertoires in COVID-19. Overall study context: The samples span acute and convalescent COVID-19 from the United States, Italy and Spain.

The CDR3 has 18 amino acids. Looked up from germline, CDR1 is SGHKS and CDR2 is YYEKEE (reference sequence). Trimming removed 4 bases from V and 0 bases from J; junction bases left unmatched: 12. In the authors' methods: Estimation of nucleated cell counts relied on the amplification of reference gene primers. Clones were sequenced by immunoSEQ multiplex PCR, and TCRdb holds only the in-frame ones, with some missing. That table gives V, J and clone size, and the DNA gave D and trimming. The data show approximately 59,000 clones, about 81% seen once. The chain couples TRBV5-5 to TRBJ1-1; 10 positions match TRBD1. Sequencing was performed on peripheral blood. The receptor's source is a man older than 75 with acute or convalescent COVID-19. This CDR3 reads CASSRNHGTGAMNTEAFF. The CDR3 DNA reads as TGTGCCAGCAGCCGAAACCACGGGACAGGGGCTATGAACACTGAAGCTTTCTTT.